This note documents a single T cell receptor beta chain sequence. Its antigen is as yet unknown. The entry originates in a study of T cell responses to AZD1222 COVID-19 vaccine. General study findings and limits: Vaccine-associated CD4 TCRs ranged over spike, dominating at 160-218 and 743-854.

The CDR3 loop spans 15 amino acids. CDR1 is MNHEY, CDR2 SVGAGI, per germline. V lost 2 bases and J lost 4, with 14 bases in between. The method was immunoSEQ multiplex PCR; TCRdb's version includes in-frame clones alone and lacks a portion of them. The sample shows approximately 120,000 clones, 75% to 95% of them seen only once. The V call is TRBV6-5, the J call TRBJ1-1; perhaps TRBD1 as D (5 bases). This sequence was found in an adult in good health. The starting material was peripheral blood, obtained on day 0 of AZD1222 vaccination. The CDR3 region has the DNA TGTGCCAGCAGTTACGGGCTCAATCAGGGCACTGAAGCTTTCTTT. Its translation is CASSYGLNQGTEAFF.